The 6 T cell receptor beta chains reported below all come from one sample, sequenced in a study of blood T cell repertoires in COVID-19. Profiled with immunoSEQ multiplex PCR; TCRdb holds only in-frame clones, not every one. The data show 150,000 to 200,000 clones, around 87% seen once. The material sequenced was PBMCs or T cells enriched from blood (not recorded which). Receptors were obtained from a woman aged 40 to 50 in a cohort exposed to, infected with or recovered from COVID-19 (not recorded which).

The chain carries TRBV6-4 and TRBJ1-5; 7 bases agree with TRBD1. J gave up 7 bases and V 11 bases, and 14 bases lay outside the gene matches. CDR1 MRHNA and CDR2 SNTAGT come from the germline V gene. The CDR3 contains 14 residues. The CDR3 loop is CAPIRQGSWQPQHF. The DNA of the CDR3 is TGTGCCCCCATTAGACAGGGATCCTGGCAGCCCCAGCATTTT.

V and J are TRBV25-1 and TRBJ1-4; 7 bases fit TRBD1. Germline CDR1 reads MGHDK; CDR2 reads SYGVNS. This CDR3 region has 16 residues. The trim removed 5 bases at V and 8 bases at J, leaving 14 bases unmatched. Here the CDR3 DNA reads TGTGCCAGCAGTCGTATACTGGCAGGGGGTTTAGAAAAACTGTTTTTT. It is translated as CASSRILAGGLEKLFF.

The CDR3 DNA reads TGTGCCAGCAGTTTTAGCTGGGAGGATCAGCCCCAGCATTTT. Amino acid sequence: CASSFSWEDQPQHF. The chain joins TRBV27 to TRBJ1-5; the D is unclear. Germline V lookup: CDR1 MNHEY, CDR2 SMNVEV (reference sequence). The CDR3 contains 14 residues. Trimming shortened V by 3 bases and J by 5 bases, and 11 bases separated the two germline ends.

The chain carries TRBV27 and TRBJ2-7; 8 bases match TRBD1. Trimming removed 4 bases from V and 6 bases from J; junction bases left unmatched: 8. The CDR3 contains 14 residues. In germline, CDR1 is MNHEY, CDR2 SMNVEV (reference sequence). In nucleotides, the CDR3 is TGTGCCAGCAGTTATCAGGGGGCGGACCGCGAGCAGTACTTC. Residues: CASSYQGADREQYF.

The gene calls are TRBV5-6 and TRBJ1-5; tentative D call: TRBD1 (5 bases). Between the trimmed V and J ends, which lost 4 bases and 3 bases, there was a span of 17 bases. This CDR3 is 16 amino acids long. Germline V lookup: CDR1 SGHDT, CDR2 YYEEEE. This CDR3 reads CASSTTGWGDNQPQHF. As DNA, the CDR3 is TGTGCCAGCAGCACCACTGGGTGGGGGGACAATCAGCCCCAGCATTTT.

This rearrangement joins TRBV19 to TRBJ1-4; D not certain. Trimming left V 3 bases short and J 2 bases short, with 13 bases between. Germline values: CDR1 LNHDA, CDR2 SQIVND (reference sequence). CDR3 size: 16 residues. CDR3 sequence (DNA): TGTGCCAGTAGTATCCAGGTGGCAAGGACTAATGAAAAACTGTTTTTT. Translating gives CASSIQVARTNEKLFF.